These 19 T cell receptor beta chains came from one sample sequenced in a study of PD-1 blockade in classical Hodgkin lymphoma. Regarding time point: cycle 4 day 1 (C4D1), after more than five weeks of nivolumab. Exposure to brentuximab vedotin varied, and each patient had relapsed following autologous stem cell transplantation. The repertoire was sequenced with immunoSEQ multiplex PCR; TCRdb's copy has only in-frame clones and lacks some. Found here are about 32,000 clones, 81% of them singletons; the top ten hold 15% to 20%. Sequencing was performed on peripheral blood mononuclear cells (PBMCs), taken before the fourth cycle of nivolumab. The source is a human donor with classical Hodgkin lymphoma.

This clone appeared a few times. The chain recombines TRBV6-5 with TRBJ1-2; the D gene is possibly TRBD1 (6 bases). The CDR3 is 15 amino acids. Trimming pared 2 bases from V and 4 bases from J, leaving 14 bases between. The germline V gene has CDR1 MNHEY and CDR2 SVGAGI. The chain's CDR3 is CASSYLLPGAYGYTF. The CDR3, as DNA: TGTGCCAGCAGTTACCTACTTCCGGGGGCCTATGGCTACACCTTC.

The rearrangement links TRBV27 to TRBJ1-2; D uncertain. CDR3 length equals 15 residues. Trimming cost V 0 bases and J 4 bases, with 12 bases left between them. The germline gives CDR1 MNHEY, CDR2 SMNVEV (reference sequence). The CDR3 loop reads CASSLSTHPFYGYTF. The CDR3 DNA follows: TGTGCCAGCAGTTTATCCACTCACCCCTTCTATGGCTACACCTTC.

The chain has TRBV5-8 and TRBJ1-2; D unclear. The CDR3 runs to 14 residues. Trimming removed 4 bases at V and 3 bases at J, with 13 bases between. Per germline, CDR1 SGHTS and CDR2 YDEGEE. CDR3: CASSVAGTYYGYTF. CDR3 coding DNA: TGTGCCAGCAGCGTCGCGGGTACCTACTATGGCTACACCTTC.

The V and J genes are TRBV5-1 and TRBJ1-3; TRBD1 matches 9 bases. The J segment lost 0 bases and the V segment lost 2 bases, leaving 6 bases of the junction unmatched. Germline V gene sequence: CDR1 SGHRS, CDR2 YFSETQ. The CDR3 totals 17 residues. This CDR3 is CASSFDPGQGSGNTIYF. The CDR3 coding sequence is TGCGCCAGCAGCTTCGACCCGGGACAGGGCTCTGGAAACACCATATATTTT.

V and J are TRBV5-1 and TRBJ1-3, with 7 bases that match TRBD1. CDR1 and CDR2 from the germline V gene are SGHRS and YFSETQ. J gave up 0 bases and V 2 bases, and 5 bases lay outside the gene matches. The CDR3 is 16 amino acids. CDR3 sequence (DNA): TGCGCCAGCAGCTTAGGGGGCCACAGCTCTGGAAACACCATATATTTT. Protein product: CASSLGGHSSGNTIYF.

The chain joins TRBV19 to TRBJ2-4, with 9 bases lining up with TRBD1. Germline-derived CDR1 and CDR2 are LNHDA and SQIVND (reference sequence). The CDR3 is 13 amino acids. Trimming at V came to 5 bases and at J to 13 bases, leaving 9 bases not matched to a gene. In DNA form, the CDR3 reads TGTGCCAGTAGTGAGGGACAGGGAACCTTCCAGTACTTC. It specifies CASSEGQGTFQYF.

V and J are TRBV6-1 and TRBJ1-2; maybe TRBD1 (5 bases). Germline V gives CDR1 MNHNS, CDR2 SASEGT. The CDR3 runs 12 residues. Trimming pared 8 bases from V and 6 bases from J, leaving 13 bases between. In nucleotides, the CDR3 is TGTGCCAGCGGTACCCGACAGAATGGCTACACCTTC. It specifies CASGTRQNGYTF.

The CDR3, as DNA: TGTGCCAGCAGCCGAGGGGGCCCTAATGAAAAACTGTTTTTT. Translated: CASSRGGPNEKLFF. The chain joins TRBV7-9 to TRBJ1-4; TRBD1 matches 7 bases. In germline, CDR1 is SEHNR, CDR2 FQNEAQ (reference sequence). J gave up 3 bases and V 5 bases, and 3 bases lay outside the gene matches. The CDR3 has 14 residues.

The chain combines TRBV19 with TRBJ1-2; TRBD1 matches 12 bases. The CDR3 runs to 17 residues. V gave up 5 bases and J gave up 1 base; unmatched junction bases: 8. The germline V gene has CDR1 LNHDA and CDR2 SQIVND (reference sequence). For the CDR3, the DNA is TGTGCCAGTAGTCTCCGGGACAGGGGGCCCCGTAACTATGGCTACACCTTC. Residues: CASSLRDRGPRNYGYTF.

The CDR3: CASTGGLVWTEAFF. The CDR3 DNA reads TGCGCCAGCACGGGGGGGTTAGTTTGGACTGAAGCTTTCTTT. The chain combines TRBV10-1 with TRBJ1-1; TRBD1 is a possible D gene (5 bases). The CDR3 contains 14 residues. Germline V gives CDR1 WNHNN, CDR2 SYGVQD (reference sequence). Trimming removed 7 bases from V and 5 bases from J, with 17 bases in between.

This chain joins TRBV19 and TRBJ2-2; D is uncertain. Germline V gives CDR1 LNHDA, CDR2 SQIVND (reference sequence). The CDR3 has 15 amino acids. Trimming removed 3 bases at V and 0 bases at J, with 8 bases between. DNA of the CDR3: TGTGCCAGTAGTATTGGTGAATCGAACACCGGGGAGCTGTTTTTT. Its translation: CASSIGESNTGELFF.

V usage is TRBV5-4 and J usage is TRBJ1-6, with 7 bases that match TRBD1. Trimming removed 0 bases from V and 9 bases from J; junction bases left unmatched: 6. Germline V lookup: CDR1 SGHNT, CDR2 YYREEE (reference sequence). The CDR3 spans 15 residues. CDR3 residues: CASSLETGRPSPLHF. The CDR3 nucleotides are TGTGCCAGCAGCTTGGAGACAGGGCGGCCTTCACCCCTCCACTTT.

The rearrangement uses TRBV7-6 and TRBJ1-5; 10 bases are a match to TRBD1. Looked up from germline, CDR1 is SGHVS and CDR2 is FNYEAQ. V was pared by 5 bases and J by 3 bases, with 7 bases of the junction left unmatched. The CDR3 loop spans 16 amino acids. CDR3 DNA sequence: TGTGCCAGCAGCCTAGGGACAGGGGTGAACAATCAGCCCCAGCATTTT. Amino acid sequence: CASSLGTGVNNQPQHF.

V and J are TRBV7-9 and TRBJ2-5; possibly TRBD1 for D (6 bases). The CDR3 totals 14 residues. Germline CDR1 reads SEHNR; CDR2 reads FQNEAQ (reference sequence). V lost 6 bases to trimming and J lost 1 base, with 12 bases between them. CDR3 protein: CASRARGGQETQYF. In nucleotides, the CDR3 is TGTGCCAGCAGGGCTAGAGGGGGCCAAGAGACCCAGTACTTC. The full variable domain, completed using reference TRBV7-9 and TRBJ2-5, is DTGVSQNPRHKITKRGQNVTFRCDPISEHNRLYWYRQTLGQGPEFLTYFQNEAQLEKSRLLSDRFSAERPKGSFSTLEIQRTEQGDSAMYLCASRARGGQETQYFGPGTRLLVL.

The gene calls are TRBV9 and TRBJ2-7; 11 positions agree with TRBD2. The germline V gene has CDR1 SGDLS and CDR2 YYNGEE. Trimming removed 4 bases from V and 4 bases from J; junction bases left unmatched: 4. The CDR3 is 14 amino acids. The CDR3 nucleotides read TGTGCCAGCAGCATCGGGACTAGCGGATACGAGCAGTACTTC. Amino acids: CASSIGTSGYEQYF.

This chain connects TRBV6-5 to TRBJ2-5; possible D gene TRBD1, 6 bases. Between the trimmed V and J ends, which lost 5 bases and 8 bases, there was a span of 21 bases. The CDR3 consists of 15 residues. Per the germline V gene, CDR1 is MNHEY and CDR2 is SVGAGI. CDR3 in amino acids: CASSVRGDGLGTQYF. Here the CDR3 DNA reads TGTGCCAGCAGTGTCAGGGGTGACGGGCTGGGAACCCAGTACTTC.

The chain recombines TRBV30 with TRBJ1-4; D unclear. The CDR3 contains 16 residues. CDR1 GTSNPN and CDR2 SVGIG come from the germline V gene (reference sequence). V lost 1 base to trimming and J lost 4 bases, with 16 bases between them. The CDR3 region has the DNA TGTGCCTGGAGTGATTCCCCCGAGCCCTATAATGAAAAACTGTTTTTT. It codes for CAWSDSPEPYNEKLFF.

The gene calls are TRBV19 and TRBJ2-7; 10 bases line up with TRBD1. The ends lost 4 bases at V and 5 bases at J; junction bases unmatched: 5. The CDR3 length is 14 residues. Germline CDR1 and CDR2: LNHDA and SQIVND (reference sequence). Here the CDR3 DNA reads TGTGCCAGTAGTAGGACAGGGGGAAGTCACGAGCAGTACGTC. Its translation is CASSRTGGSHEQYV.

The chain's CDR3 is CASLPGLAGYQETQYF. CDR3 sequence (DNA): TGCGCCAGTCTACCAGGACTAGCGGGTTACCAAGAGACCCAGTACTTC. The chain carries TRBV5-1 and TRBJ2-5; 11 bases are shared with TRBD2. Trimming cost V 8 bases and J 0 bases; bases outside gene matches: 9. The CDR3 spans 16 residues. Germline-derived CDR1 and CDR2 are SGHRS and YFSETQ.